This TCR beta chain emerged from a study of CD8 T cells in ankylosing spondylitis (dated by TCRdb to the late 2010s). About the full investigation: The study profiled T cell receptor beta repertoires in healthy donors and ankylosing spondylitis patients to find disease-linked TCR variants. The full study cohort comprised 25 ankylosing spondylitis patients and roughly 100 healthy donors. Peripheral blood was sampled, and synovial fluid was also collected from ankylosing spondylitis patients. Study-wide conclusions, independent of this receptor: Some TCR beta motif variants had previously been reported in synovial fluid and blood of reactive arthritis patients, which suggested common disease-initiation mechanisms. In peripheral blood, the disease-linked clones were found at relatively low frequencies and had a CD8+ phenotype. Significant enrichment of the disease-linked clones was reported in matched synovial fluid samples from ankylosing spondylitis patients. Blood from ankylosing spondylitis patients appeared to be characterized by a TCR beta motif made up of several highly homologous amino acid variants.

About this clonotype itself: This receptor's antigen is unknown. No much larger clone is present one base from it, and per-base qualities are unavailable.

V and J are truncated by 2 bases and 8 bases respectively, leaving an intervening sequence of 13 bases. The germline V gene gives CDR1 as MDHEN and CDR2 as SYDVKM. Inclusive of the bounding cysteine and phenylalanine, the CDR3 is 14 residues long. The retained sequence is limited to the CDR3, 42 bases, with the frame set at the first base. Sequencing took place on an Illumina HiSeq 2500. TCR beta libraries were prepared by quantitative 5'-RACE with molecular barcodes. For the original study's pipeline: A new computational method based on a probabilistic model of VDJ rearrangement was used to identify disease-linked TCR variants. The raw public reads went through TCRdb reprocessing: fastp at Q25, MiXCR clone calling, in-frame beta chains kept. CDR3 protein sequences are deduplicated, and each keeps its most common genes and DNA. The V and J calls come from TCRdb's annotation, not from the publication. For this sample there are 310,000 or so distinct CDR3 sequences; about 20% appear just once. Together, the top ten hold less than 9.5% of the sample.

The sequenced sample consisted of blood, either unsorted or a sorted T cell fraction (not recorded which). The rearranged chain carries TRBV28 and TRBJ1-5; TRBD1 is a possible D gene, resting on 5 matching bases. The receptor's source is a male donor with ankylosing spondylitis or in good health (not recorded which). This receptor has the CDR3 CASSLGAGREPQHF. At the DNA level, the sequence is TGTGCCAGCAGTTTAGGGGCCGGGAGGGAGCCCCAGCATTTT.